Sequencing of this TCR beta chain was carried out in a study of read filtering for tumor transcriptome and immune sequencing. The study, taken as a whole, reports: Dropping single-read clonotypes raised IR-seq and RNA-seq shared-clonotype correlation.

The CDR3 spans 11 residues. CDR1 is DFQATT, CDR2 SNEGSKA, per germline (reference sequence). The ends were cut back, 6 bases at V and 13 bases at J, with 18 bases in the middle. This clonotype showed up many times. No antigen is known for it. This library used 300 to 500 ng RNA and molecular barcoded adaptors spanning alpha/delta and beta/gamma chains. From the reads, TCRdb called clonotypes with MiXCR, one entry per CDR3 protein. In the table there are approximately 150,000 distinct CDR3 sequences, approximately 13% of which are singletons. The rearrangement joins TRBV20-1 to TRBJ1-2; no firm D call. The sequence was collected from a donor at least 40 years old with multiple myeloma. The specimen sequenced was a population of CD138-negative cells sorted from bone marrow. The CDR3 loop is CSAPVAGPRTF. In DNA form, the CDR3 reads TGCAGTGCCCCCGTCGCCGGGCCGCGCACCTTC.